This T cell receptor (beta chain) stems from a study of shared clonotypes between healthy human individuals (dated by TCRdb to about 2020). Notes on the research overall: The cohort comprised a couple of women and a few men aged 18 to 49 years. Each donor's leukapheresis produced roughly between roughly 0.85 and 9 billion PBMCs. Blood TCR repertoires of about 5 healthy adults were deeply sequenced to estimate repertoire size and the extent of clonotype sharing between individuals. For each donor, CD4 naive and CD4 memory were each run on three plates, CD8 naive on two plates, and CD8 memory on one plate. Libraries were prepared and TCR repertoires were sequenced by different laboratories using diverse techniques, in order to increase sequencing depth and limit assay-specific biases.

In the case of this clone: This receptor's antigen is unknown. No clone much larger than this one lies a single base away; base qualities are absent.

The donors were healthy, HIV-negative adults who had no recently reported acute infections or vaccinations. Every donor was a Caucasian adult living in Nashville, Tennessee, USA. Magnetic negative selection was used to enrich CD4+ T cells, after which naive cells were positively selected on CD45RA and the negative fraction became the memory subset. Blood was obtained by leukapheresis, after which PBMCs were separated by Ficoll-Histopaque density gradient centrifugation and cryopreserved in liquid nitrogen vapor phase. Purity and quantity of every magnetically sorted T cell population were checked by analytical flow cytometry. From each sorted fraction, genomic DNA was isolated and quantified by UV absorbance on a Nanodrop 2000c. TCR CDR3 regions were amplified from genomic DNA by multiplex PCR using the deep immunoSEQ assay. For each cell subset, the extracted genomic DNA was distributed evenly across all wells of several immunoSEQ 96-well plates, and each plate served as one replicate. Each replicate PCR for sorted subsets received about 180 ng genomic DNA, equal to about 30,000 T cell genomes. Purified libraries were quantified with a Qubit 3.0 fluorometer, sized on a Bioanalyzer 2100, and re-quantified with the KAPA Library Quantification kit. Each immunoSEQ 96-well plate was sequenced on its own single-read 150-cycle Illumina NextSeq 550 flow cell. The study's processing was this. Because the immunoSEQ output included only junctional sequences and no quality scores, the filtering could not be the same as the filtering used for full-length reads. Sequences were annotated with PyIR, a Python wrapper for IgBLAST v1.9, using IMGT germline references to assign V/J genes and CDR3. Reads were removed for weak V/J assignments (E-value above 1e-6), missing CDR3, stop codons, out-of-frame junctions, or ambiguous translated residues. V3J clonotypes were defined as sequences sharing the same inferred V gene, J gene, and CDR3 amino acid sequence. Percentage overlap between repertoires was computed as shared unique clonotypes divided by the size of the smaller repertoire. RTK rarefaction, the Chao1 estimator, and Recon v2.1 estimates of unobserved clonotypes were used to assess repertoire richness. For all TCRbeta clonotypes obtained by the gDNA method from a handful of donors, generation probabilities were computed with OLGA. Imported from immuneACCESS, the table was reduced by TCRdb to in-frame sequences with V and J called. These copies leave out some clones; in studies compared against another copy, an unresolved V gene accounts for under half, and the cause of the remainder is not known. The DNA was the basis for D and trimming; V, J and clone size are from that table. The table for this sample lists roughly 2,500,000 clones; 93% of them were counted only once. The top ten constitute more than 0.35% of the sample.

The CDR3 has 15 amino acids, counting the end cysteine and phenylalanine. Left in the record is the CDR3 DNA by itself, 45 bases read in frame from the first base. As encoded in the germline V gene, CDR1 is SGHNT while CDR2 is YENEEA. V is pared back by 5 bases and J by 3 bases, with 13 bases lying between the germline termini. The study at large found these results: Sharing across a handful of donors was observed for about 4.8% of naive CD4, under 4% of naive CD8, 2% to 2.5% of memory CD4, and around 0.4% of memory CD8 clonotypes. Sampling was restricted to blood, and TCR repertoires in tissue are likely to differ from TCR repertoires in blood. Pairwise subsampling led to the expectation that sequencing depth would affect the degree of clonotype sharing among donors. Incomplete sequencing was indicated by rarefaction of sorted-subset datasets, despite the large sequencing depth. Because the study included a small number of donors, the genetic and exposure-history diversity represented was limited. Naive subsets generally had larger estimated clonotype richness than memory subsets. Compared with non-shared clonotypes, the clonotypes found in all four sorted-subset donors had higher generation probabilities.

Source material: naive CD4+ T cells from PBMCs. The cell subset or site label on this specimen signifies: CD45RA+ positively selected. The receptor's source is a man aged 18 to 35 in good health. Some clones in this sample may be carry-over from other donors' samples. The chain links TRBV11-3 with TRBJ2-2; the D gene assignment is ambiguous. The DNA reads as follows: TGTGCCAGCAGCCCGCCAAGAGCCTACACCGGGGAGCTGTTTTTT. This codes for CASSPPRAYTGELFF.